This T cell receptor beta chain was documented in a study of blood T cell repertoires in COVID-19. For the study at large: Material from acute and convalescent COVID-19 was sourced from the United States, Italy and Spain. T cells, B-cell-depleted T cells, or PBMCs supplied cDNA or gDNA.

Methods used by the authors: Reference gene primers were amplified, and this amplification served to estimate nucleated cell counts. Clones were read by immunoSEQ multiplex PCR, and TCRdb kept only the in-frame ones, dropping some. That table furnishes V, J and clone size, whereas the DNA furnished D and trimming. This sample has about 100,000 clones, with about 90% found just once. The TCR was taken from a human donor in a cohort sampled during active COVID-19. The sample was peripheral blood.

DNA for the CDR3: TGCGCCAGCAGTCTAGCCTTAGGGAACACTGAAGCTTTCTTT. Translating it yields CASSLALGNTEAFF. This sequence joins TRBV5-1 and TRBJ1-1; no clear D. V was cut by 5 bases and J by 1 base, with 12 bases left in between. Germline V lookup: CDR1 SGHRS, CDR2 YFSETQ. The CDR3 contains 14 residues.